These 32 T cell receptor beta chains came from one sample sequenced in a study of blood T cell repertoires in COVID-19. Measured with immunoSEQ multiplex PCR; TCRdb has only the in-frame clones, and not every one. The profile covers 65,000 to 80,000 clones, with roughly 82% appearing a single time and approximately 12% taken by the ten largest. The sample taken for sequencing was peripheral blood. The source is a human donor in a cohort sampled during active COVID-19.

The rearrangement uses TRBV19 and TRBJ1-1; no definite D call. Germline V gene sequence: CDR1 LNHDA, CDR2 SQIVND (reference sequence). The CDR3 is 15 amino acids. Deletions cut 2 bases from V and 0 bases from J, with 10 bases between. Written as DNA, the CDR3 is TGTGCCAGTAGTATATCCTTCGGGGTGAACACTGAAGCTTTCTTT. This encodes CASSISFGVNTEAFF.

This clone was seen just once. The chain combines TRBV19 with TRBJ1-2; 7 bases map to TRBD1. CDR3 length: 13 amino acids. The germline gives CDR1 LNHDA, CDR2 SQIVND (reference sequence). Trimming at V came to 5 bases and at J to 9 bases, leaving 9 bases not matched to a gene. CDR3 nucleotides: TGTGCCAGTAGTCTTAGCAGGGGGGTCCGCTACACCTTC. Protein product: CASSLSRGVRYTF.

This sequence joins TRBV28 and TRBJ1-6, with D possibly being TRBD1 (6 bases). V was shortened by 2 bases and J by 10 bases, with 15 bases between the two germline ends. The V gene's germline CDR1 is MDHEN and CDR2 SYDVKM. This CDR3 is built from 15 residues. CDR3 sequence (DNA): TGTGCCAGCAGTTTAGGGCAGGGGTCTTGGTCACCCCTCCACTTT. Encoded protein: CASSLGQGSWSPLHF.

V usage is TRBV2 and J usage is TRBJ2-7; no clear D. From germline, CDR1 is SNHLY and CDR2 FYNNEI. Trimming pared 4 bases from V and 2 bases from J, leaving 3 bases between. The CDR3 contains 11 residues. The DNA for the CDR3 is TGTGCCAGCAGTGTAACCTACGAGCAGTACTTC. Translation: CASSVTYEQYF.

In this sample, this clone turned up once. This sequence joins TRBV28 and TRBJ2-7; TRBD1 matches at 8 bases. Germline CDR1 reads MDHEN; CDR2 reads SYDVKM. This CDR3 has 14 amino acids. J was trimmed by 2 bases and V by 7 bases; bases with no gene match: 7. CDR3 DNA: TGTGCCAGCATCTTGGGGACAGGAACCTACGAGCAGTACTTC. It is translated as CASILGTGTYEQYF.

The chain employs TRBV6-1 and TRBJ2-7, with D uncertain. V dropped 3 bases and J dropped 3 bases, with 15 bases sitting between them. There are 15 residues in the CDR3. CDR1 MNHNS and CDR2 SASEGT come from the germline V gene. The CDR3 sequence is CASSESNSRSYEQYF. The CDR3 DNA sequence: TGTGCCAGCAGTGAGAGCAACAGTCGCAGCTACGAGCAGTACTTC.

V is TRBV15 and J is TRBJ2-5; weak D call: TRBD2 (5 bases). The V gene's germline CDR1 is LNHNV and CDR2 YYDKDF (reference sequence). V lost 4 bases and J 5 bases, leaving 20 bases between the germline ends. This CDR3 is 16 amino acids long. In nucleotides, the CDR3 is TGTGCCACCAGCACTGGGAGTACGGGGTCTTTGGAGACCCAGTACTTC. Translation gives CATSTGSTGSLETQYF. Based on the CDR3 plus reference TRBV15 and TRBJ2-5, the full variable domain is DAMVIQNPRYQVTQFGKPVTLSCSQTLNHNVMYWYQQKSSQAPKLLFHYYDKDFNNEADTPDNFQSRRPNTSFCFLDIRSPGLGDTAMYLCATSTGSTGSLETQYFGPGTRLLVL.

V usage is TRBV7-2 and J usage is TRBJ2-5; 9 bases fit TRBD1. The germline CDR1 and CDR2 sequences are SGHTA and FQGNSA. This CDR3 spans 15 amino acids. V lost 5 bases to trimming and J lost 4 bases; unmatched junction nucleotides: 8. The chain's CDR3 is CASSKGQGKVETQYF. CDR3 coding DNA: TGTGCCAGCAGCAAGGGACAGGGAAAGGTAGAGACCCAGTACTTC.

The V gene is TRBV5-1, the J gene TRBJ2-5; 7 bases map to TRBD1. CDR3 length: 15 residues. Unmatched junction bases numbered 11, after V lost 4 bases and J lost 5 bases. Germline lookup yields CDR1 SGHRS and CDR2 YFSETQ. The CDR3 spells CASSQQGPEGETQYF. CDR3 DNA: TGCGCCAGCAGCCAACAGGGGCCCGAAGGTGAGACCCAGTACTTC.

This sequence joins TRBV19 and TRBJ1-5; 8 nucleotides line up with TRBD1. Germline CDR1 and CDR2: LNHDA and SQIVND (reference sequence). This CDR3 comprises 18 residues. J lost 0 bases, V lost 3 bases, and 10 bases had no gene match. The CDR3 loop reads CASSMRTRGLYSNQPQHF. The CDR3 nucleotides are TGTGCCAGTAGTATGAGGACCAGGGGGCTTTATAGCAATCAGCCCCAGCATTTT.

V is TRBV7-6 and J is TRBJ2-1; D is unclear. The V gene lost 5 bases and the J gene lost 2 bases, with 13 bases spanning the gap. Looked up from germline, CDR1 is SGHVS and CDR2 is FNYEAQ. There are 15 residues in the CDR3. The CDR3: CASSTQIGTYNEQFF. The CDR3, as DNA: TGTGCCAGCAGCACCCAAATCGGTACCTACAATGAGCAGTTCTTC.

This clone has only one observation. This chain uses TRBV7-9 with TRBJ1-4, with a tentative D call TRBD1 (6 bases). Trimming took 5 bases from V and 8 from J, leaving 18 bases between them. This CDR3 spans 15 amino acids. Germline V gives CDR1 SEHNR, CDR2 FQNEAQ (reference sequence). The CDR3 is CASSPLRTGKEKLFF. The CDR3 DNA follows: TGTGCCAGCAGCCCCCTCCGCACAGGGAAAGAAAAACTGTTTTTT.

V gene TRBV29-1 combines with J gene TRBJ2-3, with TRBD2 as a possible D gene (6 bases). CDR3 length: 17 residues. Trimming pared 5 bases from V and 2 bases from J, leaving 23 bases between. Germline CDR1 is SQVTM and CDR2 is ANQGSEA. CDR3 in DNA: TGCAGCGTTAGGCTCGGGAGAGGCCCCATCCTCACAGATACGCAGTATTTT. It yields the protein CSVRLGRGPILTDTQYF.

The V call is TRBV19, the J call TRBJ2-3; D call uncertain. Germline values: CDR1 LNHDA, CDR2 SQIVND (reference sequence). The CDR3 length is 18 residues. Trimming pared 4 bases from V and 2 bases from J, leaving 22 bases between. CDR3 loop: CASSNPSKFKQLTDTQYF. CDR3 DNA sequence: TGTGCCAGTAGTAATCCTAGTAAATTCAAACAACTCACAGATACGCAGTATTTT.

CDR3 nucleotide sequence: TGTGCCAGCAGCTTACTACAGGGGAGCTCTGGAAACACCATATATTTT. It codes for CASSLLQGSSGNTIYF. The genes are TRBV7-2 and TRBJ1-3; TRBD1 aligns across 7 bases. With 2 bases clipped from V and 0 bases from J, the junction kept 4 bases outside the gene matches. Germline CDR1 is SGHTA and CDR2 is FQGNSA. This CDR3 spans 16 amino acids.

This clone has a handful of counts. Here the CDR3 reads CASSLQQDDQPQHF. CDR3 DNA: TGTGCCAGCAGCCTTCAACAGGATGATCAGCCCCAGCATTTT. The chain uses TRBV7-9 and TRBJ1-5; possibly TRBD1 for D (5 bases). The germline gives CDR1 SEHNR, CDR2 FQNEAQ (reference sequence). This CDR3 contains 14 residues. Trimming took off 5 bases at V and 5 bases at J, with 13 bases between the two ends.

The CDR3 nucleotides read TGTGCCAGCAGTTACTCGGCGGGGAGGGAGACCCAGTACTTC. It translates to CASSYSAGRETQYF. The gene calls are TRBV6-5 and TRBJ2-5; a weak D match, TRBD2 (6 bases). The CDR3 spans 14 residues. V lost 0 bases, J lost 5 bases, and 10 bases lay in between. Germline lookup yields CDR1 MNHEY and CDR2 SVGAGI.

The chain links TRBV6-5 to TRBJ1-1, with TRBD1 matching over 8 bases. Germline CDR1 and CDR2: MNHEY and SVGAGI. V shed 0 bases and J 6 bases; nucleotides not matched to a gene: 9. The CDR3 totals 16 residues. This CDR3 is CASSYSPGGVEAEAFF. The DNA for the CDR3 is TGTGCCAGCAGTTACTCCCCAGGGGGCGTTGAAGCTGAAGCTTTCTTT.

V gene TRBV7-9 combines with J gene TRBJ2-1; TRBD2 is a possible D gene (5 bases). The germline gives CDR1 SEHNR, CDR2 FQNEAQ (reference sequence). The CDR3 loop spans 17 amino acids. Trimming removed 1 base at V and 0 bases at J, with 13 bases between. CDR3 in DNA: TGTGCCAGCAGCTTAGTAGGTCGGGGTCGCTCCTACAATGAGCAGTTCTTC. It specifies CASSLVGRGRSYNEQFF. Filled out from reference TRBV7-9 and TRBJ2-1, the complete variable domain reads DTGVSQNPRHKITKRGQNVTFRCDPISEHNRLYWYRQTLGQGPEFLTYFQNEAQLEKSRLLSDRFSAERPKGSFSTLEIQRTEQGDSAMYLCASSLVGRGRSYNEQFFGPGTRLTVL.

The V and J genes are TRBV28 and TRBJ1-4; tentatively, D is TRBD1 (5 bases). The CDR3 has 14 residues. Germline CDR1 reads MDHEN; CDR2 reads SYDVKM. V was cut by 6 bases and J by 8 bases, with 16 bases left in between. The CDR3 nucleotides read TGTGCCAGCAGCCCAGCGCAGGGAAGGGAAAAACTGTTTTTT. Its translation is CASSPAQGREKLFF.

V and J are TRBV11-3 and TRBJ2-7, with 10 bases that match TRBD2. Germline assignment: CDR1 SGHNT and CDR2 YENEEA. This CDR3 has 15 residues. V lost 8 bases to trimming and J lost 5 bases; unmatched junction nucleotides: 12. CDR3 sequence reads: CASLSSLAGFDEQYF. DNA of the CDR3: TGTGCCAGCCTTTCCTCACTAGCGGGGTTCGACGAGCAGTACTTC.

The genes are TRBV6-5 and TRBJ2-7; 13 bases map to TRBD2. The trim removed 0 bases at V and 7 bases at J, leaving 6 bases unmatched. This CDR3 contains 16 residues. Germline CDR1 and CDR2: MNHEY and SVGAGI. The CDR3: CASSYSGLAGVSEQYF. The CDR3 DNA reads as TGTGCCAGCAGTTACTCCGGACTAGCGGGAGTTTCAGAGCAGTACTTC.

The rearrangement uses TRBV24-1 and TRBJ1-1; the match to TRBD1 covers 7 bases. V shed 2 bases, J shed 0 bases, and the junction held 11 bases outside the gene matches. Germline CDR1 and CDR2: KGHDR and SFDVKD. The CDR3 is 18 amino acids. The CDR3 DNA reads TGTGCCACCAGTGATTACACAGGGGCGGTACTACTGAACACTGAAGCTTTCTTT. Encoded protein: CATSDYTGAVLLNTEAFF.

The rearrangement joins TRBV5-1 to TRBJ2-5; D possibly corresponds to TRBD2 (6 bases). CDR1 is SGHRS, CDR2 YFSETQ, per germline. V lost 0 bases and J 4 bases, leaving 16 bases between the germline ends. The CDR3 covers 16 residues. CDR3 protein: CASSLEGSNGGETQYF. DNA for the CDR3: TGCGCCAGCAGCTTGGAAGGGTCAAACGGGGGAGAGACCCAGTACTTC. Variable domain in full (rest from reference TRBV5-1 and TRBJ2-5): KAGVTQTPRYLIKTRGQQVTLSCSPISGHRSVSWYQQTPGQGLQFLFEYFSETQRNKGNFPGRFSGRQFSNSRSEMNVSTLELGDSALYLCASSLEGSNGGETQYFGPGTRLLVL.

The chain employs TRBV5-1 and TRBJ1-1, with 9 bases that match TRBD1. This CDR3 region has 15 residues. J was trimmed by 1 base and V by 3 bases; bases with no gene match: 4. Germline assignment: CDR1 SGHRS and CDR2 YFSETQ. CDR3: CASSSQQGANTEAFF. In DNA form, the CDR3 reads TGCGCCAGCAGCTCTCAACAGGGGGCGAACACTGAAGCTTTCTTT.

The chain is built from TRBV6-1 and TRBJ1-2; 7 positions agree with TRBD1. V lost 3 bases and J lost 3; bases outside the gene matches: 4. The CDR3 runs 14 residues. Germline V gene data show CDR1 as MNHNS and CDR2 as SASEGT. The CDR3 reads CASSEQTGYYGYTF. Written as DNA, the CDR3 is TGTGCCAGCAGTGAGCAGACAGGGTACTATGGCTACACCTTC.

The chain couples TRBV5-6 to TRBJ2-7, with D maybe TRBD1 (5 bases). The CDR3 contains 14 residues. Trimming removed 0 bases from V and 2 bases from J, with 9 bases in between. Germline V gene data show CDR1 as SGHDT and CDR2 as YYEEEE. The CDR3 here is CASSLDIGAYEQYF. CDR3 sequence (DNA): TGTGCCAGCAGCTTGGACATAGGGGCCTACGAGCAGTACTTC.

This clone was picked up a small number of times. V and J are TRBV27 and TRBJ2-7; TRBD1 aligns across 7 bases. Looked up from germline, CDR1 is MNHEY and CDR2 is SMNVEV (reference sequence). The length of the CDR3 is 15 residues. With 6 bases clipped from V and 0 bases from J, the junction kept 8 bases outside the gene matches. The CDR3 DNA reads TGTGCCAGCAGGAGGCTGACAGGGATCTCCTACGAGCAGTACTTC. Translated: CASRRLTGISYEQYF.

The chain's CDR3 is CASSRLLLRTSNYGYTF. For the CDR3, the DNA is TGTGCCAGCAGCCGCCTTCTATTGAGGACTTCTAACTATGGCTACACCTTC. V usage is TRBV7-9 and J usage is TRBJ1-2; no clear D. Between the trimmed V and J ends, which lost 5 bases and 0 bases, there was a span of 19 bases. The CDR3 length is 17 residues. Germline assignment: CDR1 SEHNR and CDR2 FQNEAQ (reference sequence).

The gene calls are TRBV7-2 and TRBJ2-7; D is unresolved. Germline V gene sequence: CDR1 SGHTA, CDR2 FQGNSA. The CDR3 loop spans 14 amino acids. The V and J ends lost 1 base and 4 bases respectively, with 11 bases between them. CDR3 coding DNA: TGTGCCAGCAGCTTAGGGCCACAAAATTACGAGCAGTACTTC. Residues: CASSLGPQNYEQYF.

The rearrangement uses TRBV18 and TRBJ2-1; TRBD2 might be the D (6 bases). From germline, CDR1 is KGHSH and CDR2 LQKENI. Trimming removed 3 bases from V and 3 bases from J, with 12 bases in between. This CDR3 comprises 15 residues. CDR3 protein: CASSPSSGDYNEQFF. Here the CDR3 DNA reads TGTGCCAGCTCACCCAGTTCGGGGGACTACAATGAGCAGTTCTTC.

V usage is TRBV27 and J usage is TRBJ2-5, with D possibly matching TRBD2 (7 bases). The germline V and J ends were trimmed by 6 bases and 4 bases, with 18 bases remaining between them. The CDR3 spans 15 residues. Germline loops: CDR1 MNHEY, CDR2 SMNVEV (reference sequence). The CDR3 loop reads CASRRGGGFGETQYF. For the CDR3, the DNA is TGTGCCAGCAGGCGGGGAGGGGGTTTTGGAGAGACCCAGTACTTC.